One sample yielded the 8 T cell receptor beta chains listed below, sequenced in a study of cytomegalovirus exposure and HLA in healthy donors. Sequencing used immunoSEQ multiplex PCR; TCRdb keeps in-frame clones, though not all of them. Of 90,000 to 130,000 clones in the sample, approximately 89% are singletons; the top ten hold 1.5% to 2%. Sequencing was carried out using PBMCs. The receptors here all came from a woman aged 18-29 years in good health and CMV-seronegative.

This clone was found once. The chain carries TRBV29-1 and TRBJ1-2; the match to TRBD1 covers 11 bases. The CDR3 covers 13 residues. Per the germline V gene, CDR1 is SQVTM and CDR2 is ANQGSEA. The V segment lost 6 bases and the J segment 7 bases; nucleotides outside the gene matches: 7. The CDR3 reads CSVAGQGAGGYTF. The CDR3 region has the DNA TGCAGCGTGGCCGGACAGGGGGCGGGTGGCTACACCTTC.

The J gene is TRBJ1-1, the V gene TRBV27, with D maybe TRBD1 (5 bases). With 4 bases removed from V and 5 bases from J, the gap between germline ends came to 23 bases. The germline V gene has CDR1 MNHEY and CDR2 SMNVEV (reference sequence). The CDR3 is 17 amino acids. The CDR3 loop reads CASSSPPIRRGETEAFF. As DNA, the CDR3 is TGTGCCAGCAGTTCACCGCCTATAAGGAGGGGTGAAACTGAAGCTTTCTTT.

This clone has just one count. This chain uses TRBV28 with TRBJ1-1, with 7 bases matching TRBD1. The CDR3 covers 17 residues. The germline gives CDR1 MDHEN, CDR2 SYDVKM. J gave up 0 bases and V 5 bases, and 12 bases lay outside the gene matches. CDR3 residues: CASSPPPGQTLNTEAFF. The CDR3 region has the DNA TGTGCCAGCAGTCCTCCCCCGGGACAGACCTTGAACACTGAAGCTTTCTTT.

The rearrangement links TRBV10-2 to TRBJ1-1; D unclear. Germline V gene lookup returns CDR1 WSHSY and CDR2 SAAADI. The CDR3 length is 14 residues. V dropped 4 bases and J dropped 3 bases, with 12 bases sitting between them. CDR3 nucleotides: TGCGCCAGCAGTGCCTGGACGGGAGACACTGAAGCTTTCTTT. Protein product: CASSAWTGDTEAFF.

The J gene is TRBJ1-2, the V gene TRBV6-1; D unresolved. The germline V and J ends were trimmed by 4 bases and 2 bases, with 17 bases remaining between them. CDR1 MNHNS and CDR2 SASEGT come from the germline V gene. The CDR3 extends over 16 amino acids. The CDR3 nucleotides read TGTGCCAGCAGTGGGGCGATCCTTTCGGGAAACTATGGCTACACCTTC. Amino acid sequence: CASSGAILSGNYGYTF.

Only one count was recorded for this clone. The rearrangement links TRBV28 to TRBJ2-2; 9 bases agree with TRBD1. The germline gives CDR1 MDHEN, CDR2 SYDVKM. The CDR3 has 15 amino acids. Trimming at V came to 1 base and at J to 7 bases, leaving 4 bases not matched to a gene. The CDR3: CASSLSGQGGGELFF. The DNA of the CDR3 is TGTGCCAGCAGTTTATCGGGACAGGGTGGCGGGGAGCTGTTTTTT.

The J gene is TRBJ2-7, the V gene TRBV4-3; D possibly corresponds to TRBD1 (6 bases). This CDR3 has 16 amino acids. V was shortened by 1 base and J by 3 bases, with 16 bases between the two germline ends. Germline-derived CDR1 and CDR2 are LGHNA and YSLEER. In nucleotides, the CDR3 is TGCGCCAGCAGCCAAGCTTTTGGGGGCGTACACTACGAGCAGTACTTC. It yields the protein CASSQAFGGVHYEQYF.

This chain joins TRBV15 and TRBJ1-2; 7 positions match TRBD1. Looked up from germline, CDR1 is LNHNV and CDR2 is YYDKDF (reference sequence). The V gene end was trimmed by 1 base and the J gene end by 2 bases; junction bases not matched to a gene: 4. This CDR3 has 15 residues. As DNA, the CDR3 is TGTGCCACCAGCAGAGCCCCAGGGGGAAACTATGGCTACACCTTC. Translated: CATSRAPGGNYGYTF.